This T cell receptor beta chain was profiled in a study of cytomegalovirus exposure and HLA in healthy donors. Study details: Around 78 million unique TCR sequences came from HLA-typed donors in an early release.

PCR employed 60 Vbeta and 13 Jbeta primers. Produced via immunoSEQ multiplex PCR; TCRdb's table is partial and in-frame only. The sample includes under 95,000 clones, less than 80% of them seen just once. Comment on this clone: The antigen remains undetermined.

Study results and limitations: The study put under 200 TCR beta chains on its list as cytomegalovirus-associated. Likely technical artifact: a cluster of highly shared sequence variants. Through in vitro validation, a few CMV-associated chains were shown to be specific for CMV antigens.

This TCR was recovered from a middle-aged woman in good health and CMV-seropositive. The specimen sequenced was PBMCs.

The DNA for the CDR3 is TGTGCCAGCAGCCCCCAAGGAGGGAATCAGCCCCAGCATTTT. It translates to CASSPQGGNQPQHF. The chain employs TRBV2 and TRBJ1-5; D is unclear. There are 14 residues in the CDR3. Between the trimmed V and J ends, which lost 6 bases and 4 bases, there was a span of 13 bases. Looked up from germline, CDR1 is SNHLY and CDR2 is FYNNEI.